The clone carrying this T cell receptor beta chain was detected a few times. What it recognizes is unknown. This sample is part of a study of beta chain features in type 1 diabetes. General observations from the study: Within each of all four CD4+ subsets, Type 1 diabetes patients had TCRB CDR3s that were moderately but significantly shorter.

Expressed TCRB transcripts got sequenced, as all isolated RNA was reverse transcribed. Repertoires were generated with immunoSEQ multiplex PCR, while TCRdb's copy carries only in-frame clones and drops some. Of hundreds of thousands of clones in the sample, more than 12% were seen once. Trimming shortened V by 4 bases and J by 0 bases, and 10 bases separated the two germline ends. Germline CDR1 reads MDHEN; CDR2 reads SYDVKM. The CDR3 runs 15 residues. This receptor was identified in a young man with type 1 diabetes. Sequencing was done on a sample of naive CD4+ T cells from blood. This sequence joins TRBV28 and TRBJ2-1, with D hard to call. The CDR3 nucleotides are TGTGCCAGCAGTTCTAGACGTAGCTCCTACAATGAGCAGTTCTTC. This translates into CASSSRRSSYNEQFF.